Presented here are 12 T cell receptor beta chains from one specimen sequenced in a study of shared clonotypes between healthy human individuals. Method: immunoSEQ multiplex PCR; TCRdb's copy keeps in-frame clones and lacks some. Of approximately 1.1 million clones in the sample, about four fifths were seen once. Sequenced sample: memory CD4+ T cells from PBMCs. Subset noted: CD45RA-negative fraction. Receptors were obtained from a young man in good health. Some clones in this sample may be carry-over from other donors' samples.

The chain carries TRBV5-1 and TRBJ2-1; the match to TRBD2 covers 8 bases. V trimming: 4 bases; J trimming: 5 bases; junction bases outside the gene matches: 8. The CDR3 is made up of 15 amino acids. Per the germline V gene, CDR1 is SGHRS and CDR2 is YFSETQ. CDR3 protein: CASSVSGGGHNEQFF. In DNA form, the CDR3 reads TGCGCCAGCAGCGTGAGCGGGGGTGGCCACAATGAGCAGTTCTTC.

This chain joins TRBV11-2 and TRBJ1-2; unclear D gene. The germline gives CDR1 SGHAT, CDR2 FQNNGV. The CDR3 sequence is 15 residues long. Trimming cost V 5 bases and J 8 bases, with 21 bases left between them. The DNA for the CDR3 is TGTGCCAGCAGCCCCCTCGCCAGGCGTGGCGACGGCTACACCTTC. This gives the protein CASSPLARRGDGYTF.

This clone was detected only once. This rearrangement joins TRBV5-1 to TRBJ1-1; D call uncertain. There are 13 residues in the CDR3. The germline V and J ends were trimmed by 2 bases and 8 bases, with 13 bases remaining between them. Germline V gene sequence: CDR1 SGHRS, CDR2 YFSETQ. CDR3 nucleotide sequence: TGCGCCAGCAGCTTAGGAGTCTCAAGGGAAGCTTTCTTT. It translates to CASSLGVSREAFF.

This clone was detected ten times or more. V usage is TRBV18 and J usage is TRBJ2-7; D remains unclear. Trimming shortened V by 3 bases and J by 5 bases, and 17 bases separated the two germline ends. The CDR3 is 15 residues long. Per germline, CDR1 KGHSH and CDR2 LQKENI. CDR3 coding DNA: TGTGCCAGCTCACCGACTCCGGGCCTATCGAACGAGCAGTACTTC. The encoded protein is CASSPTPGLSNEQYF.

This clone has a single count. This sequence joins TRBV4-1 and TRBJ2-1, with 7 bases that match TRBD1. The V segment lost 4 bases and the J segment 7 bases; nucleotides outside the gene matches: 13. Germline V lookup: CDR1 MGHRA, CDR2 YSYEKL. This CDR3 region has 16 residues. DNA of the CDR3: TGCGCCAGCAGCCTACCGACAGGGAGTTGGATTAATGAGCAGTTCTTC. This sequence encodes CASSLPTGSWINEQFF.

There are a few counts of this clone. This chain links TRBV11-2 with TRBJ2-5; 9 nucleotides match TRBD2. Germline CDR1 is SGHAT and CDR2 is FQNNGV. This CDR3 has 15 amino acids. V shed 5 bases, J shed 4 bases, and the junction held 8 bases outside the gene matches. The CDR3 protein is CASSPGTSRAETQYF. CDR3 DNA sequence: TGTGCCAGCAGCCCGGGGACTAGCAGGGCAGAGACCCAGTACTTC.

CDR3 amino acids: CASSWDSLTSYEQYF. CDR3 nucleotides: TGTGCCAGTAGTTGGGACTCGTTAACGTCCTACGAGCAGTACTTC. The chain joins TRBV19 to TRBJ2-7, with D maybe TRBD2 (6 bases). The CDR3 sequence is 15 residues long. V lost 5 bases and J lost 1, with 15 bases in between. Germline values: CDR1 LNHDA, CDR2 SQIVND (reference sequence).

This chain links TRBV27 with TRBJ2-5, with TRBD1 matching over 9 bases. V lost 2 bases and J lost 5; bases outside the gene matches: 6. Germline CDR1 and CDR2: MNHEY and SMNVEV (reference sequence). The CDR3 is 15 residues long. The CDR3 DNA follows: TGTGCCAGCAGTTTACCGGGACAGGGTGGGGAGACCCAGTACTTC. The encoded protein is CASSLPGQGGETQYF.

The chain recombines TRBV28 with TRBJ1-6, with 8 bases aligning to TRBD1. The CDR3 is 14 residues long. V dropped 3 bases and J dropped 10; count of bases not matched to a gene: 5. The germline V gene encodes CDR1 MDHEN and CDR2 SYDVKM. In DNA, the CDR3 is TGTGCCAGCAGTTTTGTTCAGGGGGCCTCACCCCTCCACTTT. It codes for CASSFVQGASPLHF.

For this clone: At the DNA level, this CDR3 is encoded by other sequences in the same sample as well. V gene TRBV5-1 combines with J gene TRBJ1-5; perhaps TRBD1 as D (5 bases). V was clipped by 0 bases and J by 4 bases, with 11 bases between them. The germline V gene has CDR1 SGHRS and CDR2 YFSETQ. The CDR3 loop spans 15 amino acids. CDR3 nucleotide sequence: TGCGCCAGCAGCTTGGAAGGGGCGGGGAATCAGCCCCAGCATTTT. Translating it yields CASSLEGAGNQPQHF.

The chain joins TRBV6-5 to TRBJ2-7; perhaps TRBD2 as D (5 bases). CDR1 is MNHEY and CDR2 is SVGAGI in the germline V gene. The CDR3 totals 11 residues. V was pared by 7 bases and J by 4 bases, with 8 bases between. CDR3: CASKRGYEQYF. The CDR3 nucleotides are TGTGCCAGCAAACGGGGTTACGAGCAGTACTTC.

Comment on this clone: Other DNA sequences from this sample encode an identical CDR3 as well. The chain has TRBV7-3 and TRBJ1-1, with 7 positions matching TRBD1. Germline lookup yields CDR1 SGHTA and CDR2 FQGTGA. CDR3 length: 14 residues. V was pared by 4 bases and J by 2 bases, with 4 bases of the junction left unmatched. The CDR3 region is CASSSGTANTEAFF. In DNA form, the CDR3 reads TGTGCCAGCAGCTCGGGGACAGCAAACACTGAAGCTTTCTTT.